These 6 T cell receptor beta chains came from one sample sequenced in a study of shared clonotypes between healthy human individuals. The method was immunoSEQ multiplex PCR; TCRdb's version includes in-frame clones alone and lacks a portion of them. Among around 690,000 clones listed, around 91% were seen once. The sample taken for sequencing was memory CD8+ T cells from PBMCs. Subset here: CD45RO+ cells pooled with CCR7-negative TemRA cells. The receptors derive from a man aged 18 to 29 in good health. Some clones in this sample may be carry-over from other donors' samples.

The chain links TRBV6-1 to TRBJ1-5, with D possibly TRBD1 on 6 matching bases. CDR1 is MNHNS and CDR2 is SASEGT in the germline V gene. This CDR3 spans 14 amino acids. V gave up 4 bases and J gave up 2 bases, with 9 bases separating them. CDR3 coding DNA: TGTGCCAGCAGTGGCAGGGGAGGCAATCAGCCCCAGCATTTT. This codes for CASSGRGGNQPQHF.

A note on this clone: The junction departs from germline at one end; a sequencing error may be responsible. CDR3 protein: CASRLGGSDTQYF. CDR3 nucleotides: TGTGCCAGCAGATTGGGGGGGAGCGATACGCAGTATTTT. The V gene is TRBV5-6, the J gene TRBJ2-3; 7 bases fit TRBD2. The V gene's germline CDR1 is SGHDT and CDR2 YYEEEE. The CDR3 runs 13 residues.

The rearrangement uses TRBV7-8 and TRBJ2-3, with TRBD2 matching 12 bases. The germline gives CDR1 SGHVS, CDR2 FQNEAQ. The CDR3 is 20 amino acids. V gave up 6 bases and J gave up 0 bases; unmatched junction bases: 16. CDR3 coding DNA: TGTGCCAGCAGTGGCGGGCTAGCGGGAGGGCTCGACTATAGCACAGATACGCAGTATTTT. As protein: CASSGGLAGGLDYSTDTQYF.

This sequence joins TRBV4-1 and TRBJ2-7, with TRBD1 matching over 7 bases. CDR3 size: 15 residues. The junction had 7 bases not matched to a gene; V was cut back by 4 bases and J by 1 base. Looked up from germline, CDR1 is MGHRA and CDR2 is YSYEKL. The CDR3 region has the DNA TGCGCCAGCAGCCTACCGGGACAGTCTTCCTACGAGCAGTACTTC. Translating gives CASSLPGQSSYEQYF.

The chain couples TRBV28 to TRBJ2-2; perhaps TRBD2 as D (6 bases). Between the trimmed V and J ends, which lost 4 bases and 15 bases, there was a span of 33 bases. Germline V gives CDR1 MDHEN, CDR2 SYDVKM. This CDR3 has 18 amino acids. The CDR3 nucleotides are TGTGCCAGCAGTTCCGACCAGACTCCTAGCGTCTTAACCGACGGGGTGTTTTTT. This codes for CASSSDQTPSVLTDGVFF.

The chain's CDR3 is CASRKFGSETQYF. The DNA for the CDR3 is TGTGCCAGCAGGAAGTTTGGATCGGAGACCCAGTACTTC. V gene TRBV7-6 combines with J gene TRBJ2-5, with unresolved D. Germline CDR1 reads SGHVS; CDR2 reads FNYEAQ. Trimming took 6 bases from V and 5 from J, leaving 13 bases between them. This CDR3 has 13 amino acids.